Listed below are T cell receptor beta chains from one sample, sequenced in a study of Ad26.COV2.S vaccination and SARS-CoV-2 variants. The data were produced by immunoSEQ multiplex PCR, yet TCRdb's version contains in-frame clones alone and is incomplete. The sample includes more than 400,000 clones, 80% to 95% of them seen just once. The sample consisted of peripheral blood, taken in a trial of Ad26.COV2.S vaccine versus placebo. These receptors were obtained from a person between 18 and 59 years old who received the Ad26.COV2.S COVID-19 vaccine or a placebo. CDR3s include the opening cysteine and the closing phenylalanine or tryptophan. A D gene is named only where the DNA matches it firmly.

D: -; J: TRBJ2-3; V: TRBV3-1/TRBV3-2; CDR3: CASSQGSPSTDTQYF
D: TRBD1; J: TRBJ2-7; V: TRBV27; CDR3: CASSLTGQPPWEQYF
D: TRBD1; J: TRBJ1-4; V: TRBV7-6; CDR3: CASSFGRTGGEKLFF
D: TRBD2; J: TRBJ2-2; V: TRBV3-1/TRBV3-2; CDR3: CASSPRGGLAGPTQNTGELFF
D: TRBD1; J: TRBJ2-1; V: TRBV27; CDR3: CASSLDRAGEQFF
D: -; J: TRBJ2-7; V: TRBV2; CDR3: CASGGLRDEQYF
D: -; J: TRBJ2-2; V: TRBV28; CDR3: CASSLTGNTGELFF
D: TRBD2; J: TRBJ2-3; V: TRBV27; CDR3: CASSRLAGSDTQYF
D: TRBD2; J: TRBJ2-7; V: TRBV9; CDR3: CASSVGGSGTIYEQYF
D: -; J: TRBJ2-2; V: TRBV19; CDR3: CASSPTANTGELFF
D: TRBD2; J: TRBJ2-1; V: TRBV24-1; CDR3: CATSDTRASGALNEQFF
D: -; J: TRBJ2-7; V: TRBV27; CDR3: CASSFGGDSQPYEQYF
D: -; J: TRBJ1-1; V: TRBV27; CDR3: CASSGQMNTEAFF
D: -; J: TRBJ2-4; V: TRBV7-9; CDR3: CASSRSGADIQYF
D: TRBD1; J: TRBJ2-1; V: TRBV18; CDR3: CASSLGQGAWDEQFF
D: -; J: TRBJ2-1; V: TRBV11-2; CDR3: CASRPFLALEHNEQFF
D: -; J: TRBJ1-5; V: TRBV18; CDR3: CASSLNLGEPQHF
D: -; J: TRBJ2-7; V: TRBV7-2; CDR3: CASSLAHEQYF
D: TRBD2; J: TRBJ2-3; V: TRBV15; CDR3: CATSRRTSGHTDTQYF
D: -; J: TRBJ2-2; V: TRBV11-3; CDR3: CASSLGSGTGELFF
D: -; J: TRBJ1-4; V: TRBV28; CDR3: CASSLTGPNEKLFF
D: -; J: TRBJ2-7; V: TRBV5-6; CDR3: CASSDTLGGTGYEQYF
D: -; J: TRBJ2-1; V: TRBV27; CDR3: CASSLVGSNEQFF